These 6 T cell receptor beta chains share one sample of origin, sequenced in a study of shared clonotypes between healthy human individuals. Clones were sequenced by immunoSEQ multiplex PCR, and TCRdb holds only the in-frame ones, with some missing. The sample has fewer than 200,000 clones; 65% to 80% are singletons. The sample was memory CD4+ T cells sorted from blood. Sample subset: CD45RA-negative fraction. The receptors stem from a man aged 25 to 40 in good health.

J is TRBJ2-7 and V is TRBV30; D is undetermined. CDR1 GTSNPN and CDR2 SVGIG come from the germline V gene (reference sequence). V lost 2 bases and J 2 bases, leaving 10 bases between the germline ends. The CDR3 consists of 13 residues. The CDR3 reads CAWSYSNAYEQYF. CDR3 coding DNA: TGTGCCTGGAGTTATAGTAACGCCTACGAGCAGTACTTC.

The DNA for the CDR3 is TGCGCCAGCAGCCAAACCCGGGACGTAAACTACAATGAGCAGTTCTTC. Translation gives CASSQTRDVNYNEQFF. This chain uses TRBV4-3 with TRBJ2-1; either TRBD1 or TRBD2 may supply D (5 bases each). The CDR3 runs 16 residues. V was shortened by 2 bases and J by 3 bases, with 14 bases between the two germline ends. Germline CDR1 LGHNA, CDR2 YSLEER.

The chain joins TRBV11-2 to TRBJ2-3; TRBD2 aligns across 7 bases. The CDR3 covers 14 residues. Trimming took 3 bases from V and 1 from J; bases not matched to a gene: 1. From germline, CDR1 is SGHAT and CDR2 FQNNGV. This chain's CDR3 is CASSFTSGTDTQYF. CDR3 coding DNA: TGTGCCAGCAGCTTCACTAGCGGCACAGATACGCAGTATTTT.

The chain combines TRBV28 with TRBJ2-7, with D possibly being TRBD1 or TRBD2 (5 bases each). CDR3 size: 17 residues. V shed 10 bases and J shed 0 bases, with 25 bases lying between them. Germline CDR1 is MDHEN and CDR2 is SYDVKM. In DNA form, the CDR3 reads TGTGCCACGGGGCAGGGTCATCCCTCTCAAAGCTCCTACGAGCAGTACTTC. Translating it yields CATGQGHPSQSSYEQYF.

Notes on this clone: A much larger clone lies one base from this, so it may be a read error. DNA for the CDR3: TGTGCCAGCAGGAGGGGGAACACTGAAGCTTTCTTT. Translated, it gives CASRRGNTEAFF. The gene calls are TRBV2 and TRBJ1-1, with D possibly TRBD1 on 5 matching bases. Trimming shortened V by 6 bases and J by 1 base, and 6 bases separated the two germline ends. The germline CDR1 and CDR2 sequences are SNHLY and FYNNEI. The CDR3 loop spans 12 amino acids. Using reference TRBV2 and TRBJ1-1 for the parts outside the CDR3, the full variable domain is EPEVTQTPSHQVTQMGQEVILRCVPISNHLYFYWYRQILGQKVEFLVSFYNNEISEKSEIFDDQFSVERPDGSNFTLKIRSTKLEDSAMYFCASRRGNTEAFFGQGTRLTVV.

The chain joins TRBV5-1 to TRBJ2-1; TRBD2 might be the D (5 bases). The CDR3 is made up of 14 amino acids. The V and J ends lost 1 base and 5 bases respectively, with 10 bases between them. Per germline, CDR1 SGHRS and CDR2 YFSETQ. CDR3 DNA: TGCGCCAGCAGCTTGTCCCAGCGGCACAATGAGCAGTTCTTC. As protein: CASSLSQRHNEQFF.